This T cell receptor beta chain is drawn from a study of identical twins. Study observations and caveats: Alpha sequences out of frame and shared by twins had excess low generation probability. Cord blood beta clonotypes that were abundant carried fewer insertions, and memory repertoires showed no such trend. Excess sharing by twins proved weaker in beta out-of-frame sequences. Conclusions relied on cross-sectional statistical analysis, not following the same donors.

Turning to this clonotype: Its specificity is not known.

Via MiXCR, TCRdb re-called the 5' RACE reads, giving one row per CDR3 protein. This sample has approximately 680,000 distinct CDR3 sequences; around 7.5% occur once, and the top ten carry 1.6%. The germline gives CDR1 SGHRS, CDR2 YFSETQ. The CDR3 length is 14 residues. The ends lost 4 bases at V and 5 bases at J; junction bases unmatched: 8. These same data were also listed under a study on yellow fever vaccine responses in identical twins.

The chain is built from TRBV5-1 and TRBJ2-5; 7 bases are shared with TRBD1. This TCR came from a woman aged 18-30 years in good health. The sample consisted of PBMCs. The CDR3 DNA is TGCGCCAGCAGCCAAGGGGGCGCGAGGGAGACCCAGTACTTC. Its translation: CASSQGGARETQYF.